A single sample gave rise to the 4 T cell receptor beta chains below, sequenced in a study of control samples from healthy donors and cancer patients. Assay used: immunoSEQ multiplex PCR; TCRdb lists only in-frame clones, some missing. The table lists about 80,000 clones, nearly 90% of them singletons. Sequenced input: blood. The receptors derive from a man aged 50 to 60 in good health.

The chain is built from TRBV7-2 and TRBJ2-1, with D maybe TRBD2 (5 bases). The length of the CDR3 is 12 residues. The germline gives CDR1 SGHTA, CDR2 FQGNSA. The V end lost 5 bases, the J end lost 9 bases, and 11 bases lay between the germline ends. The CDR3 spells CASSMGVGEQFF. In DNA form, the CDR3 reads TGTGCCAGCAGCATGGGAGTTGGTGAGCAGTTCTTC.

The V call is TRBV18, the J call TRBJ2-1, with 8 bases fitting TRBD1. J gave up 9 bases and V 3 bases, and 4 bases lay outside the gene matches. The CDR3 runs to 13 residues. CDR1 is KGHSH, CDR2 LQKENI, per germline. The CDR3 reads CASSPLGQAEQFF. DNA of the CDR3: TGTGCCAGCTCACCGCTGGGACAGGCTGAGCAGTTCTTC.

The chain recombines TRBV2 with TRBJ1-4; 7 bases align to TRBD1. Trimming cost V 4 bases and J 8 bases; bases outside gene matches: 13. The CDR3 extends over 16 amino acids. CDR1 and CDR2 from the germline V gene are SNHLY and FYNNEI. The CDR3 loop is CASSAFSTGRFEKLFF. CDR3 nucleotide sequence: TGTGCCAGCAGTGCTTTCTCGACAGGGCGATTCGAAAAACTGTTTTTT.

This clone appeared a few times. Different DNA sequences within this sample yield the same CDR3. This sequence joins TRBV30 and TRBJ2-5; D is unresolved. Trimming took off 2 bases at V and 2 bases at J, with 0 bases between the two ends. CDR1 and CDR2 from the germline V gene are GTSNPN and SVGIG (reference sequence). This CDR3 spans 10 amino acids. The CDR3 DNA reads as TGTGCCTGGAGTCAAGAGACCCAGTACTTC. As protein: CAWSQETQYF.